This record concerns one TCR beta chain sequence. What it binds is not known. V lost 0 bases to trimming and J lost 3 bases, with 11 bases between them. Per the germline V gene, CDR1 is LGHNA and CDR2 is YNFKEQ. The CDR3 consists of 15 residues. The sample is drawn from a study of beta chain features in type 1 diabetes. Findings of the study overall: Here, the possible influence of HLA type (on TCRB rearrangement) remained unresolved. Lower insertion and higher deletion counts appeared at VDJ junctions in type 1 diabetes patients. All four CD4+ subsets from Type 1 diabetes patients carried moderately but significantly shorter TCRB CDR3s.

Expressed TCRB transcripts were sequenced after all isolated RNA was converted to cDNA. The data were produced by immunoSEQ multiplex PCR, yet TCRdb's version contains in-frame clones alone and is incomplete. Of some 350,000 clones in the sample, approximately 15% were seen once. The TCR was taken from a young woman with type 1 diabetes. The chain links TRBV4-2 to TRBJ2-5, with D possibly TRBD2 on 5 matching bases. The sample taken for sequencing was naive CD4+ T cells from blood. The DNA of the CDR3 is TGTGCCAGCAGCCAAGAGGAGGACGCGAAAGAGACCCAGTACTTC. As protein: CASSQEEDAKETQYF.